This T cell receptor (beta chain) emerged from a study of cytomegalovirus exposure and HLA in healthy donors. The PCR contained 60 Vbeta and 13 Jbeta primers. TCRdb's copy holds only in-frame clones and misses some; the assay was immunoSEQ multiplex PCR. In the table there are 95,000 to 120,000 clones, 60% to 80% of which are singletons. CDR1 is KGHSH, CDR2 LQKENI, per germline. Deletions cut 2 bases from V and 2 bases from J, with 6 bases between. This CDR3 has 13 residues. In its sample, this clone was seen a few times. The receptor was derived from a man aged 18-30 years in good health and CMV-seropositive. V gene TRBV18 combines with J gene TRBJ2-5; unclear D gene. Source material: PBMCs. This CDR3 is CASSPNSQETQYF. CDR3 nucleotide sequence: TGTGCCAGCTCACCAAACAGTCAAGAGACCCAGTACTTC. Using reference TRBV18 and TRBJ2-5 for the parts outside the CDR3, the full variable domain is NAGVMQNPRHLVRRRGQEARLRCSPMKGHSHVYWYRQLPEEGLKFMVYLQKENIIDESGMPKERFSAEFPKEGPSILRIQQVVRGDSAAYFCASSPNSQETQYFGPGTRLLVL.